One and the same sample provided the 8 T cell receptor beta chains below, sequenced in a study of identical twins. MiXCR, applied by TCRdb to the 5' RACE reads, yields one record per CDR3 protein. This table has about 530,000 distinct CDR3 sequences, around 24% appearing once. The same specimen was also included in a second study, on yellow fever vaccine responses in identical twins.

The sample was CD4+ T cells sorted from blood. The origin of the receptors is a woman aged 18-29 years in good health.

The table lists this clonotype with a few counts. The genes are TRBV5-6 and TRBJ2-3; the D gene is possibly TRBD2 (6 bases). The CDR3 contains 16 residues. CDR1 is SGHDT and CDR2 is YYEEEE in the germline V gene. The V end was cut by 4 bases, the J end by 6 bases, with 21 bases between. The CDR3 DNA is TGTGCCAGCAGCAAGCCCCTCGTCCGGGAGACGGATACGCAGTATTTT. This sequence encodes CASSKPLVRETDTQYF.

J is TRBJ2-1 and V is TRBV14, with 7 bases aligning to TRBD1. CDR1 is SGHDN and CDR2 is FVKESK in the germline V gene. Losses at the gene ends were 3 bases for V and 9 bases for J; bases not matched to a gene: 23. This CDR3 is built from 19 residues. The CDR3 coding sequence is TGTGCCAGCAGCCACCGTACACCTAGGGGGCTAACCTACACGGGTGAGCAGTTCTTC. Translation gives CASSHRTPRGLTYTGEQFF.

CDR3 bases: TGTGCCAGCAGCTCGGGCTGGTCAGAAGCTTTCTTT. It specifies CASSSGWSEAFF. The rearrangement links TRBV7-9 to TRBJ1-1; D uncertain. Germline lookup yields CDR1 SEHNR and CDR2 FQNEAQ (reference sequence). The CDR3 is made up of 12 amino acids. V shed 4 bases and J shed 8 bases, with 11 bases lying between them.

This clonotype was counted a few times. The chain uses TRBV12-3 or TRBV12-4 and TRBJ1-2; 11 nucleotides match TRBD1. Trimming removed 4 bases from V and 7 bases from J; junction bases left unmatched: 5. This CDR3 has 14 amino acids. CDR3 sequence (DNA): TGTGCCAGCAGTTCAGGGACAGGGGGGAGTGGCTACACCTTC. Amino acids: CASSSGTGGSGYTF.

This clonotype has just a few counts. The gene calls are TRBV7-9 and TRBJ2-1, with 11 bases matching TRBD2. This CDR3 contains 17 residues. In germline, CDR1 is SEHNR, CDR2 FQNEAQ (reference sequence). J lost 4 bases, V lost 1 base, and 6 bases had no gene match. Here the CDR3 reads CASSLVVTSGSYNEQFF. The CDR3 bases are TGTGCCAGCAGCTTAGTAGTCACTAGCGGGAGTTACAATGAGCAGTTCTTC.

This clonotype was picked up a small number of times. This chain connects TRBV24-1 to TRBJ1-5; 8 nucleotides match TRBD1. CDR1 and CDR2 (germline): KGHDR, SFDVKD. This CDR3 is built from 16 residues. After removal of 3 bases from V and 2 bases from J, the junction contained 5 bases not matched to a gene. CDR3: CATSDADRGGNQPQHF. The CDR3 DNA follows: TGTGCCACCAGTGATGCAGACAGGGGTGGCAATCAGCCCCAGCATTTT.

CDR3 amino acids: CASSPLGVGYTF. In DNA, the CDR3 is TGTGCCAGCAGCCCTTTGGGGGTAGGCTACACCTTC. This sequence joins TRBV6-5 and TRBJ1-2, with D perhaps TRBD1 (5 bases). There are 12 residues in the CDR3. CDR1 and CDR2 from the germline V gene are MNHEY and SVGAGI. Trimming removed 6 bases at V and 8 bases at J, with 13 bases between.

In its sample, this clonotype was seen many times. The chain recombines TRBV6-2 or TRBV6-3 with TRBJ2-5, with TRBD2 matching over 13 bases. V dropped 7 bases and J dropped 7; count of bases not matched to a gene: 15. The CDR3 consists of 17 residues. Germline assignment: CDR1 MNHEY and CDR2 SVGEGT. Here the CDR3 DNA reads TGTGCCAGCACCGACAGGACTAGCGGGGGCCCTTCGGGGACCCAGTACTTC. Translation: CASTDRTSGGPSGTQYF.